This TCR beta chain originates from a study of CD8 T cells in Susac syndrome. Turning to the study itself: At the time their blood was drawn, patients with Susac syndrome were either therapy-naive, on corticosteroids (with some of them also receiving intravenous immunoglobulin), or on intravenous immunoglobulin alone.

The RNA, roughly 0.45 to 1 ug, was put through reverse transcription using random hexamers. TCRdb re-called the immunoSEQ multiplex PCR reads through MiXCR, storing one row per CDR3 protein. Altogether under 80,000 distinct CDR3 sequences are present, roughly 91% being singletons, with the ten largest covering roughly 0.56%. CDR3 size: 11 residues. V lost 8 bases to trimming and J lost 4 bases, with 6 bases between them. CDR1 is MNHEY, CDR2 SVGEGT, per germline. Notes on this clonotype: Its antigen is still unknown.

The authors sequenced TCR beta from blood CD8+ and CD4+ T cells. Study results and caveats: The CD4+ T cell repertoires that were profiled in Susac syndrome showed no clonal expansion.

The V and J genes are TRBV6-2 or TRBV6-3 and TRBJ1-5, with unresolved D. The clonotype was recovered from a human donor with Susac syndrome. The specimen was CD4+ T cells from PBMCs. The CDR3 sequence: CASGDNQPQHF. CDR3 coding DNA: TGTGCCAGCGGGGATAATCAGCCCCAGCATTTT.